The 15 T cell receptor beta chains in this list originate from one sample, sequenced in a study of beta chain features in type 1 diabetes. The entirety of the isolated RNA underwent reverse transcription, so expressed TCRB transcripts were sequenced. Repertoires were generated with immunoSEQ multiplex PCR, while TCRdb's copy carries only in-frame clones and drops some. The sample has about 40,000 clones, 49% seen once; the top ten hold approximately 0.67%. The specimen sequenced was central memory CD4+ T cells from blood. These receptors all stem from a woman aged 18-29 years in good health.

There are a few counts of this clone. The DNA of the CDR3 is TGTGCCAGCAGCTTGGGCGGCGGGGGGGCGTACGAGCAGTTCTTC. The encoded protein is CASSLGGGGAYEQFF. This chain uses TRBV7-2 with TRBJ2-1; 9 bases line up with TRBD2. Losses at the gene ends were 3 bases for V and 10 bases for J; bases not matched to a gene: 10. Germline assignment: CDR1 SGHTA and CDR2 FQGNSA. The CDR3 covers 15 residues. Filled out from reference TRBV7-2 and TRBJ2-1, the complete variable domain reads GAGVSQSPSNKVTEKGKDVELRCDPISGHTALYWYRQSLGQGLEFLIYFQGNSAPDKSGLPSDRFSAERTGGSVSTLTIQRTQQEDSAVYLCASSLGGGGAYEQFFGPGTRLTVL.

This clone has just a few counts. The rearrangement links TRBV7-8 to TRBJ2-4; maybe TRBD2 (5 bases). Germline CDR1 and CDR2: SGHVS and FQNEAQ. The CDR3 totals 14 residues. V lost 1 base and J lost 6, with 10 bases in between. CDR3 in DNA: TGTGCCAGCAGCTTAGAGCCCCGGGGAAACATTCAGTACTTC. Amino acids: CASSLEPRGNIQYF.

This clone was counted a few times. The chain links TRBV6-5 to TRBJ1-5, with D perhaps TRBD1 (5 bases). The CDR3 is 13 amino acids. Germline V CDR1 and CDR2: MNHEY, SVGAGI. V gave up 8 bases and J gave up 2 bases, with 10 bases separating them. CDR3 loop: CASADSRNQPQHF. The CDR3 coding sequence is TGTGCCAGCGCCGACAGTCGCAATCAGCCCCAGCATTTT.

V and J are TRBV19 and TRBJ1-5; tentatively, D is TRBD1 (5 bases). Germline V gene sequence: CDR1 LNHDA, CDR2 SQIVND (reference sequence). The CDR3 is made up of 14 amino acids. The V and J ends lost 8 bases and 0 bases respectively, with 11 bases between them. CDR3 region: CASRSGLSNQPQHF. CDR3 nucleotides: TGTGCCAGTCGGTCAGGGCTTAGCAATCAGCCCCAGCATTTT.

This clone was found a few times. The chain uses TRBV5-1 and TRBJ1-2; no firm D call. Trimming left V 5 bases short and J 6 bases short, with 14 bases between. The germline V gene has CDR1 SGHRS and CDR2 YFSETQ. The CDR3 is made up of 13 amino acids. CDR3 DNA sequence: TGCGCCAGCAGGGTCGCTACAGCGGATGGCTACACCTTC. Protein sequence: CASRVATADGYTF.

The CDR3 bases are TGTGCCAGCAGTTCCGTTGGGACAGAAAAACTGTTTTTT. Translated: CASSSVGTEKLFF. The chain couples TRBV27 to TRBJ1-4; maybe TRBD1 (6 bases). CDR3 length: 13 amino acids. CDR1 and CDR2 (germline): MNHEY, SMNVEV (reference sequence). With 4 bases removed from V and 8 bases from J, the gap between germline ends came to 11 bases.

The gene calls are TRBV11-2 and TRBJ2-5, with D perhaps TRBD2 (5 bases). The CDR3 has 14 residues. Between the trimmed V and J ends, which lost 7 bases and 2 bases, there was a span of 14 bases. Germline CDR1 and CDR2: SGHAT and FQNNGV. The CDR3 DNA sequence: TGTGCCAGCACCCCGGGGTACCCTCAAGAGACCCAGTACTTC. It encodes CASTPGYPQETQYF.

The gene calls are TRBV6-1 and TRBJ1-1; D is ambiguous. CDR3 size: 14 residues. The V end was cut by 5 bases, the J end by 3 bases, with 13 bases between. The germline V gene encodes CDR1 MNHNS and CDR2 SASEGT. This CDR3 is CASSYQPQDTEAFF. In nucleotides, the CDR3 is TGTGCCAGCAGTTATCAGCCGCAGGACACTGAAGCTTTCTTT.

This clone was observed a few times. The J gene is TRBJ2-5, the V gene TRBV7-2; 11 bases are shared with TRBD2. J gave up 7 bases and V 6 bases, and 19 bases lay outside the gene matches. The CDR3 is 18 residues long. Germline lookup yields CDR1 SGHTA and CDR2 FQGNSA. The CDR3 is CASRSPRGLAVTGGTQYF. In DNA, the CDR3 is TGTGCCAGCAGATCCCCCCGGGGACTAGCGGTAACTGGCGGGACCCAGTACTTC.

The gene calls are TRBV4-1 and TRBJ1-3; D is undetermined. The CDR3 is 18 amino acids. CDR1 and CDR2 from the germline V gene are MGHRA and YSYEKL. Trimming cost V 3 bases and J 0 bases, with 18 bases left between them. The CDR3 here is CASSHFKAPGNSGNTIYF. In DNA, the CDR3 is TGCGCCAGCAGCCATTTCAAGGCTCCGGGAAACTCTGGAAACACCATATATTTT.

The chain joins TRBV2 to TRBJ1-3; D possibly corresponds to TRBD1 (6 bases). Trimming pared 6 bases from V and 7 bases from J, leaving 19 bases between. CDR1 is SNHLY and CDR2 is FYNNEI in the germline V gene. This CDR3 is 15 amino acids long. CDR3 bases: TGTGCCAGCAGCACAAGACAGGCTTCAGGGAACACCATATATTTT. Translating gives CASSTRQASGNTIYF.

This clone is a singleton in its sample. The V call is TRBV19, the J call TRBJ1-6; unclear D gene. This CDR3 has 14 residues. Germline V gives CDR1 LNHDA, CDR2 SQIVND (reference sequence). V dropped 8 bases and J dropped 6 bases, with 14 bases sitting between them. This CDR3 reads CASQYTDANSPLHF. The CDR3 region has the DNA TGTGCCAGTCAGTACACAGATGCTAATTCACCCCTCCACTTT.

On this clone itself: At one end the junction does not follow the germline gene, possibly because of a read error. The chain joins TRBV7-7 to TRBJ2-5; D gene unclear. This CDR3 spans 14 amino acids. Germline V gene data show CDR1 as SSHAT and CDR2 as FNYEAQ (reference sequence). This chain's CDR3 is CASSLDWAQETQYF. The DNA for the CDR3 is TGTGCTAGCAGCTTAGACTGGGCCCAAGAGACCCAGTACTTC.

CDR3 in amino acids: CSVAEIEAFF. The CDR3 DNA sequence: TGCAGCGTTGCCGAGATTGAAGCTTTCTTT. The chain couples TRBV29-1 to TRBJ1-1; D gene unclear. The CDR3 sequence is 10 residues long. Trimming cost V 4 bases and J 7 bases, with 7 bases left between them. In germline, CDR1 is SQVTM, CDR2 ANQGSEA. Drawing the rest from reference TRBV29-1 and TRBJ1-1, the complete variable domain is SAVISQKPSRDICQRGTSLTIQCQVDSQVTMMFWYRQQPGQSLTLIATANQGSEATYESGFVIDKFPISRPNLTFSTLTVSNMSPEDSSIYLCSVAEIEAFFGQGTRLTVV.

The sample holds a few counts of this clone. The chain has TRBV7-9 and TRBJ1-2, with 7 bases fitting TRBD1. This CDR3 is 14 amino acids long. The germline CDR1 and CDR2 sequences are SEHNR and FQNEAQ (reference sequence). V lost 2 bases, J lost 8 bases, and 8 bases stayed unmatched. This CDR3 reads CASSLLAGGRGYTF. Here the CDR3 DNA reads TGTGCCAGCAGCTTACTGGCAGGGGGTCGGGGCTACACCTTC.